The 4 T cell receptor beta chains reported below all come from one sample, sequenced in a study of blood T cell repertoires in COVID-19. Assay: immunoSEQ multiplex PCR; the TCRdb copy retains only in-frame clones and omits some. This sample has 90,000 to 100,000 clones, with about two thirds found just once. Sequenced: peripheral blood. The source of these receptors is a woman in her sixties in a cohort sampled during active or convalescent COVID-19.

V is TRBV2 and J is TRBJ1-2, with unresolved D. Trimming removed 1 base at V and 8 bases at J, with 14 bases between. CDR3 length: 14 residues. In germline, CDR1 is SNHLY, CDR2 FYNNEI. The CDR3 sequence is CASSEDRGNRGYTF. DNA for the CDR3: TGTGCCAGCAGTGAAGACCGGGGAAATCGGGGCTACACCTTC.

A note on this clone: A read error is possible here, since a much larger clone lies one base away. The V call is TRBV11-2, the J call TRBJ1-1; maybe TRBD1 (5 bases). The germline gives CDR1 SGHAT, CDR2 FQNNGV. The CDR3 length is 12 residues. The ends were cut back, 2 bases at V and 4 bases at J, with 5 bases in the middle. The CDR3 sequence is CASSLRGTEAFF. In nucleotides, the CDR3 is TGTGCCAGCAGCTTAAGGGGCACTGAAGCTTTCTTT.

This sequence joins TRBV5-1 and TRBJ1-1, with TRBD1 matching over 7 bases. Losses at the gene ends were 2 bases for V and 4 bases for J; bases not matched to a gene: 5. Per the germline V gene, CDR1 is SGHRS and CDR2 is YFSETQ. The CDR3 runs 14 residues. The CDR3 DNA follows: TGCGCCAGCAGCTTACAGGGGAAGGGCACTGAAGCTTTCTTT. Its translation: CASSLQGKGTEAFF.

This sequence joins TRBV18 and TRBJ2-6; TRBD1 matches 9 bases. The CDR3 length is 17 residues. The germline gives CDR1 KGHSH, CDR2 LQKENI. V lost 4 bases to trimming and J lost 0 bases; unmatched junction nucleotides: 4. The CDR3, as DNA: TGTGCCAGCTCACTTGGGACAGGGAACTCTGGGGCCAACGTCCTGACTTTC. Its translation is CASSLGTGNSGANVLTF. Based on the CDR3 plus reference TRBV18 and TRBJ2-6, the full variable domain is NAGVMQNPRHLVRRRGQEARLRCSPMKGHSHVYWYRQLPEEGLKFMVYLQKENIIDESGMPKERFSAEFPKEGPSILRIQQVVRGDSAAYFCASSLGTGNSGANVLTFGAGSRLTVL.